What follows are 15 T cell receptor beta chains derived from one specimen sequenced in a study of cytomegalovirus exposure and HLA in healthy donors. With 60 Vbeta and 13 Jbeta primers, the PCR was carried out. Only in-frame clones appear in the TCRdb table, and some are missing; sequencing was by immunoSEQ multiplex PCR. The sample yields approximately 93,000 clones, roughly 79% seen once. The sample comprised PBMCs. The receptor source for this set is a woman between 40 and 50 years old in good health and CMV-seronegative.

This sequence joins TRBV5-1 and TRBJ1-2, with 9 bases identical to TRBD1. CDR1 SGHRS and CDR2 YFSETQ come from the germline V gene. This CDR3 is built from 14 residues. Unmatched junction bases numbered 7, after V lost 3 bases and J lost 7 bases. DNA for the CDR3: TGCGCCAGCAGCTCACAGGGACAGGGTTTTGGCTACACCTTC. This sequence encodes CASSSQGQGFGYTF.

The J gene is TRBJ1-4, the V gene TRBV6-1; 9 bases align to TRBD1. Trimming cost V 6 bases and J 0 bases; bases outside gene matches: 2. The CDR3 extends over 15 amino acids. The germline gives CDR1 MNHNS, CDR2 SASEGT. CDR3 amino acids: CASRRQGATNEKLFF. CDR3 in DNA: TGTGCCAGCAGGCGACAGGGGGCAACTAATGAAAAACTGTTTTTT.

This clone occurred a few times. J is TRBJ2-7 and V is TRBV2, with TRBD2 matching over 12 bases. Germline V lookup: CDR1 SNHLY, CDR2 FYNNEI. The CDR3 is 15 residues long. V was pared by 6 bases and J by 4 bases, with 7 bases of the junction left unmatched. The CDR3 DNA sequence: TGTGCCAGCAGCTACGGACTAGCGGGGATGTACGAGCAGTACTTC. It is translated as CASSYGLAGMYEQYF.

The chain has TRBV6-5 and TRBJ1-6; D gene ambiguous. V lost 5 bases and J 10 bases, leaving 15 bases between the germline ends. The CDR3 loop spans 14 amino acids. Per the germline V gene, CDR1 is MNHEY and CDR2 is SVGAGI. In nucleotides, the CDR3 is TGTGCCAGCAGTGAACTTGAGGAGCCATCACCCCTCCACTTT. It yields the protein CASSELEEPSPLHF.

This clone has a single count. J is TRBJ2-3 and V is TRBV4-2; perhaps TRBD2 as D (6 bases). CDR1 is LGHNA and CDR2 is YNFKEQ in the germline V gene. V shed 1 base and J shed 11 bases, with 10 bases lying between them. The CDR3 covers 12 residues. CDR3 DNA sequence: TGTGCCAGCAGCCAAGGAGCCGGGGGGCAGTATTTT. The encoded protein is CASSQGAGGQYF.

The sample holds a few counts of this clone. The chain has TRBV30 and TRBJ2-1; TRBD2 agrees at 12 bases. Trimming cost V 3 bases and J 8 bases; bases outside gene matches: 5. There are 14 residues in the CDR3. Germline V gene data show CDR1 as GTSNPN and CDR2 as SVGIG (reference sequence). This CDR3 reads CAWRLAGGGYEQFF. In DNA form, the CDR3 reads TGTGCCTGGAGACTAGCGGGGGGCGGTTATGAGCAGTTCTTC.

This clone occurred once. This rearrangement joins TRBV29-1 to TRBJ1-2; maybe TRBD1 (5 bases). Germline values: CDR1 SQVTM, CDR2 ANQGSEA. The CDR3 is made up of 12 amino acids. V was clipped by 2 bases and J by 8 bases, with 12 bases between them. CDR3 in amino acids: CSVESGAGGYTF. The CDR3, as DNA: TGCAGCGTTGAATCCGGGGCGGGGGGCTACACCTTC.

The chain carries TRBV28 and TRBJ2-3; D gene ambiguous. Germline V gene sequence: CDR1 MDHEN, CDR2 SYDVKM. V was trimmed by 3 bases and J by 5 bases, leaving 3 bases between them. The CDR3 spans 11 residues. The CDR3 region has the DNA TGTGCCAGCAGTTTCGTAGATACGCAGTATTTT. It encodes CASSFVDTQYF.

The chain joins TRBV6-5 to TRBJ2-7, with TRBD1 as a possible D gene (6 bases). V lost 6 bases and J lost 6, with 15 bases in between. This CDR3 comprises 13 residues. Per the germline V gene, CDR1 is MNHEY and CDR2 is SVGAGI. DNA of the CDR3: TGTGCCAGCAGCCATAACAGGGAAGGCGAGCAGTACTTC. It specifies CASSHNREGEQYF.

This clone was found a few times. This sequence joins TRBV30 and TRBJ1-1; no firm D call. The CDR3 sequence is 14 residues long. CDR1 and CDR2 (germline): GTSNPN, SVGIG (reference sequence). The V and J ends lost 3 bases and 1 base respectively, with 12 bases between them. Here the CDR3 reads CAWRPSIPNTEAFF. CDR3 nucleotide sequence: TGTGCCTGGAGGCCTAGCATACCGAACACTGAAGCTTTCTTT.

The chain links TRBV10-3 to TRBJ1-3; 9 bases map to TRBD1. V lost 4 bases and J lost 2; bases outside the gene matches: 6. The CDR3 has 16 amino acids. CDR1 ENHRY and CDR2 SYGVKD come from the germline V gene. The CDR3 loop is CAISGRDRETGNTIYF. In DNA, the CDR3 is TGTGCCATCAGTGGGCGGGACAGGGAGACTGGAAACACCATATATTTT.

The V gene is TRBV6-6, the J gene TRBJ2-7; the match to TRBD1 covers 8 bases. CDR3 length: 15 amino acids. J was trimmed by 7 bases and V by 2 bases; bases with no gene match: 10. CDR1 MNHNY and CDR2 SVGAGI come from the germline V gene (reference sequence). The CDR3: CASSYLGQGSWEQYF. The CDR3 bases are TGTGCCAGCAGTTACCTCGGACAGGGAAGTTGGGAGCAGTACTTC.

The CDR3 DNA reads as TGTGCCAGCAGCTTAGGCGCCTCCCGCTCTGAAGCTTTCTTT. Residues: CASSLGASRSEAFF. The chain is built from TRBV7-9 and TRBJ1-1, with D unclear. The CDR3 has 14 residues. Germline V CDR1 and CDR2: SEHNR, FQNEAQ (reference sequence). V dropped 1 base and J dropped 6 bases, with 12 bases sitting between them.

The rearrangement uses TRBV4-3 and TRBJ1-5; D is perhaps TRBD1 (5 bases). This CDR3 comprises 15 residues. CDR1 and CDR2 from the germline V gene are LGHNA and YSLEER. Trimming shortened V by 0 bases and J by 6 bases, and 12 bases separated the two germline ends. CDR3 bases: TGCGCCAGCAGCCAAGATGGGGCAGCGCGTCAGCCCCAGCATTTT. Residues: CASSQDGAARQPQHF.

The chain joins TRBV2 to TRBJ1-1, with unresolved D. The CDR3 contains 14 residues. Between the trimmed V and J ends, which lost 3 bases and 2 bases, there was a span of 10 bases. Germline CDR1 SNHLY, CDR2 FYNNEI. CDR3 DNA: TGTGCCAGCAGTGATCAGATTTTTAACACTGAAGCTTTCTTT. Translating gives CASSDQIFNTEAFF. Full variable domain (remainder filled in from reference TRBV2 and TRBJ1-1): EPEVTQTPSHQVTQMGQEVILRCVPISNHLYFYWYRQILGQKVEFLVSFYNNEISEKSEIFDDQFSVERPDGSNFTLKIRSTKLEDSAMYFCASSDQIFNTEAFFGQGTRLTVV.